A single sample gave rise to the 16 T cell receptor beta chains below, sequenced in a study of blood T cell repertoires in COVID-19 (dated by TCRdb to about 2020). The method behind the library was the immunoSEQ multiplex PCR assay. Imported from immuneACCESS, the table was reduced by TCRdb to in-frame sequences with V and J called. These copies leave out some clones; in studies compared against another copy, an unresolved V gene accounts for under half, and the cause of the remainder is not known. The sample has about 120,000 clones on record, 80% to 90% of them singletons. In total, the top ten clones hold roughly 2.2% of the sample. Sequenced material: peripheral blood. The receptors shown here come from a woman aged 45-65 years with acute or convalescent COVID-19.

The rearrangement uses TRBV5-4 and TRBJ1-6, with TRBD1 identical over 8 bases. CDR3 length: 15 amino acids. In germline, CDR1 is SGHNT, CDR2 YYREEE (reference sequence). J gave up 9 bases and V 2 bases, and 7 bases lay outside the gene matches. The CDR3 DNA sequence: TGTGCCAGCAGCTTAGAGGGACAGGAAGGTTCACCCCTCCACTTT. This sequence encodes CASSLEGQEGSPLHF. The variable domain in full, completed from reference TRBV5-4 and TRBJ1-6, reads ETGVTQSPTHLIKTRGQQVTLRCSSQSGHNTVSWYQQALGQGPQFIFQYYREEENGRGNFPPRFSGLQFPNYSSELNVNALELDDSALYLCASSLEGQEGSPLHFGNGTRLTVT.

The chain is built from TRBV6-5 and TRBJ1-2; 9 nucleotides match TRBD1. The CDR3 extends over 14 amino acids. From germline, CDR1 is MNHEY and CDR2 SVGAGI. J was trimmed by 5 bases and V by 6 bases; bases with no gene match: 7. The CDR3 is CASSRTGARYGYTF. As DNA, the CDR3 is TGTGCCAGCAGCCGGACAGGGGCTAGGTATGGCTACACCTTC.

This CDR3 is CASSLGEGLAGGYEQYF. The CDR3 DNA sequence: TGTGCCAGCAGCTTAGGCGAGGGACTAGCGGGGGGCTACGAGCAGTACTTC. The rearrangement uses TRBV7-2 and TRBJ2-7, with 15 nucleotides matching TRBD2. V was clipped by 1 base and J by 3 bases; unmatched bases: 4. Germline CDR1 reads SGHTA; CDR2 reads FQGNSA. The CDR3 is made up of 17 amino acids.

The chain combines TRBV5-1 with TRBJ2-1, with 8 bases that match TRBD2. The J segment lost 7 bases and the V segment lost 1 base, leaving 10 bases of the junction unmatched. The CDR3 has 16 residues. Germline V gives CDR1 SGHRS, CDR2 YFSETQ. The CDR3: CASSLRTGGPANEQFF. Written as DNA, the CDR3 is TGCGCCAGCAGCTTGAGGACGGGAGGGCCGGCGAATGAGCAGTTCTTC.

A few counts support this clone. The V and J genes are TRBV29-1 and TRBJ1-1, with D perhaps matching TRBD1 (5 bases). The CDR3 consists of 14 residues. Trimming stripped 4 bases from V and 1 base from J, with 13 bases between. The germline CDR1 and CDR2 sequences are SQVTM and ANQGSEA. This CDR3 reads CSVGITGTNTEAFF. For the CDR3, the DNA is TGCAGCGTTGGTATAACAGGAACGAACACTGAAGCTTTCTTT.

V usage is TRBV4-2 and J usage is TRBJ2-1, with D perhaps TRBD1 (6 bases). The germline gives CDR1 LGHNA, CDR2 YNFKEQ. CDR3 size: 17 residues. Trimming took 4 bases from V and 1 from J, leaving 17 bases between them. CDR3 amino acids: CASSPSRDTQSYNEQFF. The CDR3, as DNA: TGTGCCAGCAGCCCGTCCCGGGACACTCAATCCTACAATGAGCAGTTCTTC.

This chain connects TRBV7-2 to TRBJ2-7; TRBD1 might be the D (5 bases). The CDR3 is 14 amino acids. CDR1 SGHTA and CDR2 FQGNSA come from the germline V gene. Trimming stripped 3 bases from V and 0 bases from J, with 9 bases between. In DNA, the CDR3 is TGTGCCAGCAGCTTGAAGACAGTCTCCTACGAGCAGTACTTC. Its protein is CASSLKTVSYEQYF.

The rearrangement uses TRBV5-1 and TRBJ2-1, with 10 bases matching TRBD2. The CDR3 totals 18 residues. V shed 0 bases, J shed 4 bases, and the junction held 10 bases outside the gene matches. Per the germline V gene, CDR1 is SGHRS and CDR2 is YFSETQ. CDR3 nucleotide sequence: TGCGCCAGCAGCTTGGCCTCTTCTAGCGGGAGATTTTACAATGAGCAGTTCTTC. Translating gives CASSLASSSGRFYNEQFF.

This rearrangement joins TRBV7-2 to TRBJ2-4; a weak D match, TRBD2 (6 bases). CDR1 and CDR2 (germline): SGHTA, FQGNSA. V was shortened by 5 bases and J by 7 bases, with 15 bases between the two germline ends. This CDR3 has 14 residues. CDR3 sequence: CASSVGVSGNIQYF. The DNA of the CDR3 is TGTGCCAGCAGCGTAGGGGTTAGCGGCAACATTCAGTACTTC.

This sequence joins TRBV3-1 (or the pseudogene TRBV3-2) and TRBJ2-7; tentatively, D is TRBD1 (6 bases). Germline assignment: CDR1 LGHDT and CDR2 YNNKEL (reference sequence). This CDR3 is 15 amino acids long. V was cut by 1 base and J by 2 bases, with 12 bases left in between. CDR3 bases: TGTGCCAGCAGCCAAGGCTCTAGACAGGCCTACGAGCAGTACTTC. Translated, it gives CASSQGSRQAYEQYF.

V gene TRBV18 combines with J gene TRBJ1-3; D ambiguous. Trimming took 0 bases from V and 4 from J, leaving 10 bases between them. The CDR3 is made up of 15 amino acids. Germline V gene data show CDR1 as KGHSH and CDR2 as LQKENI. This chain's CDR3 is CASSPPQTGGNTIYF. The DNA for the CDR3 is TGTGCCAGCTCACCACCGCAGACGGGAGGAAACACCATATATTTT.

The chain has TRBV2 and TRBJ2-3, with 10 bases matching TRBD2. CDR1 is SNHLY and CDR2 is FYNNEI in the germline V gene. The CDR3 runs 15 residues. The V gene end was trimmed by 6 bases and the J gene end by 0 bases; junction bases not matched to a gene: 3. The CDR3 loop is CASRVSGRSTDTQYF. As DNA, the CDR3 is TGTGCCAGCAGGGTTAGCGGGAGGAGCACAGATACGCAGTATTTT. The full variable domain, with the rest looked up from reference TRBV2 and TRBJ2-3, is EPEVTQTPSHQVTQMGQEVILRCVPISNHLYFYWYRQILGQKVEFLVSFYNNEISEKSEIFDDQFSVERPDGSNFTLKIRSTKLEDSAMYFCASRVSGRSTDTQYFGPGTRLTVL.

The V gene is TRBV5-1, the J gene TRBJ1-2; tentative D call: TRBD1 (5 bases). The V gene lost 4 bases and the J gene lost 1 base, with 11 bases spanning the gap. Germline lookup yields CDR1 SGHRS and CDR2 YFSETQ. The CDR3 contains 14 residues. In DNA form, the CDR3 reads TGCGCCAGCAGCGCAACTCAGGGTAACTATGGCTACACCTTC. It translates to CASSATQGNYGYTF. The complete variable domain, with remaining parts taken from reference TRBV5-1 and TRBJ1-2, reads KAGVTQTPRYLIKTRGQQVTLSCSPISGHRSVSWYQQTPGQGLQFLFEYFSETQRNKGNFPGRFSGRQFSNSRSEMNVSTLELGDSALYLCASSATQGNYGYTFGSGTRLTVV.

The V and J genes are TRBV5-4 and TRBJ2-1; 8 bases line up with TRBD2. Unmatched junction bases numbered 6, after V lost 0 bases and J lost 4 bases. Looked up from germline, CDR1 is SGHNT and CDR2 is YYREEE (reference sequence). This CDR3 spans 16 amino acids. The CDR3 DNA is TGTGCCAGCAGCTTGGGAGCGGGAGAAGGGTACAATGAGCAGTTCTTC. This sequence encodes CASSLGAGEGYNEQFF.

This chain connects TRBV4-3 to TRBJ2-3, with 10 bases that match TRBD2. Germline trimming cut 4 bases from V and 3 bases from J; bases unmatched to any gene: 7. CDR1 is LGHNA and CDR2 is YSLEER in the germline V gene. The CDR3 totals 16 residues. CDR3 loop: CASSPTVAGGTDTQYF. CDR3 coding DNA: TGCGCCAGCAGCCCTACAGTAGCGGGGGGAACAGATACGCAGTATTTT.

The chain joins TRBV19 to TRBJ2-1; 9 bases map to TRBD2. The CDR3 consists of 17 residues. The V and J ends lost 5 bases and 0 bases, in that order; junction bases with no gene match: 8. The germline V gene encodes CDR1 LNHDA and CDR2 SQIVND (reference sequence). The CDR3 is CASSHRGSGSSYNEQFF. In DNA, the CDR3 is TGTGCCAGTAGTCATAGGGGTAGCGGGAGCTCCTACAATGAGCAGTTCTTC.